A selection of T cell receptor beta chains follows, all from one sample in a study of regulatory T cells in long-lasting Graves disease. TCRdb independently ran MiXCR on the multiplex PCR reads; one entry per CDR3 protein. The sample lists 500,000 to 800,000 distinct CDR3 sequences; around 30% were seen once. The sample was peripheral blood mononuclear cells (PBMCs), taken when the disease was refractory, from a patient treated with antithyroid drugs. These receptors all stem from a female donor with Graves disease. CDR3s include the opening cysteine and the closing phenylalanine or tryptophan. Fields, in order: D gene, clone size, J gene, V gene, CDR3 DNA, CDR3 protein. The D gene is left open where the match is weak. Clone size, where shown, is once, few, many, or a class for clones that have expanded.

d_gene: -
abundance: few
j_gene: TRBJ1-2
v_gene: TRBV27
CDR3nt: TGTGCCAGCAGTTGGTCTACCGGGACGGGCTATGGCTACACCTTC
CDR3aa: CASSWSTGTGYGYTF

d_gene: -
abundance: -
j_gene: TRBJ1-6
v_gene: TRBV5-1
CDR3nt: TGCGCCAGCAGCTTGGGACAGTGGAGCTCCTATAATTCACCCCTCCACTTT
CDR3aa: CASSLGQWSSYNSPLHF

d_gene: -
abundance: many
j_gene: TRBJ2-7
v_gene: TRBV2
CDR3nt: TGTGCCACCTCCCTGGGGGGGCAGCAGTACTTC
CDR3aa: CATSLGGQQYF

d_gene: -
abundance: few
j_gene: TRBJ2-7
v_gene: TRBV20-1
CDR3nt: TGCAGTGCTAGCCCCCCCCGGACTGTTACTGGGGGTTACGAGCAGTACTTC
CDR3aa: CSASPPRTVTGGYEQYF

d_gene: -
abundance: few
j_gene: TRBJ1-2
v_gene: TRBV14
CDR3nt: TGTGCCAGCAGCCAAATATCTGGACTGAAGGTGGGCTATGGCTACACCTTC
CDR3aa: CASSQISGLKVGYGYTF

d_gene: -
abundance: many
j_gene: TRBJ1-1
v_gene: TRBV2
CDR3nt: TGTGCCAGCCCGCGGACAAGGTGGGGGGTTAACACTGAAGCTTTCTTT
CDR3aa: CASPRTRWGVNTEAFF

d_gene: -
abundance: -
j_gene: TRBJ1-2
v_gene: TRBV20-1
CDR3nt: TGCAGTGCTTCCATATTGTGGGGGGCGGGGGGCTACACCTTC
CDR3aa: CSASILWGAGGYTF

d_gene: TRBD2
abundance: few
j_gene: TRBJ2-5
v_gene: TRBV30
CDR3nt: TGTGCCTGGAGTGTGGGGACTAGCGGGAGAGAGACCCAGTACTTC
CDR3aa: CAWSVGTSGRETQYF

d_gene: -
abundance: few
j_gene: TRBJ1-5
v_gene: TRBV30
CDR3nt: TGTGCCTGGAGTGATGCTCCGGGACAAAATCAGCCCCAGCATTTT
CDR3aa: CAWSDAPGQNQPQHF

d_gene: TRBD2
abundance: few
j_gene: TRBJ2-7
v_gene: TRBV12-5
CDR3nt: TGTGCTAGTAGTATCGCGGGGGGCTACGAGCAGTACTTC
CDR3aa: CASSIAGGYEQYF

d_gene: TRBD2
abundance: -
j_gene: TRBJ2-7
v_gene: TRBV6-1
CDR3nt: TGTGCCAGCACCGGACTAGCGGGCTACGAGCAGTACTTC
CDR3aa: CASTGLAGYEQYF

d_gene: TRBD2
abundance: few
j_gene: TRBJ2-5
v_gene: TRBV29-1
CDR3nt: TGCAGCGTTGTGACGGGGGGTGAGACCCAGTACTTC
CDR3aa: CSVVTGGETQYF

d_gene: TRBD1
abundance: -
j_gene: TRBJ2-7
v_gene: TRBV9
CDR3nt: TGTGCCAGCAGCCCCGGGACAGCTCCCTCCGAGCAGTACTTC
CDR3aa: CASSPGTAPSEQYF

d_gene: TRBD2
abundance: many
j_gene: TRBJ2-5
v_gene: TRBV15
CDR3nt: TGTGCCACCAGCAGAGGGGAATTAGCGGGGCAAGAGACCCAGTACTTC
CDR3aa: CATSRGELAGQETQYF

d_gene: -
abundance: many
j_gene: TRBJ1-1
v_gene: TRBV6-1
CDR3nt: TGTGCCAGCAGTGTGGAACAGTACACTGAAGCTTTCTTT
CDR3aa: CASSVEQYTEAFF

d_gene: -
abundance: few
j_gene: TRBJ1-2
v_gene: TRBV5-1
CDR3nt: TGCGCCAGCAGAGAGGAGAACTATGGCTACACCTTC
CDR3aa: CASREENYGYTF